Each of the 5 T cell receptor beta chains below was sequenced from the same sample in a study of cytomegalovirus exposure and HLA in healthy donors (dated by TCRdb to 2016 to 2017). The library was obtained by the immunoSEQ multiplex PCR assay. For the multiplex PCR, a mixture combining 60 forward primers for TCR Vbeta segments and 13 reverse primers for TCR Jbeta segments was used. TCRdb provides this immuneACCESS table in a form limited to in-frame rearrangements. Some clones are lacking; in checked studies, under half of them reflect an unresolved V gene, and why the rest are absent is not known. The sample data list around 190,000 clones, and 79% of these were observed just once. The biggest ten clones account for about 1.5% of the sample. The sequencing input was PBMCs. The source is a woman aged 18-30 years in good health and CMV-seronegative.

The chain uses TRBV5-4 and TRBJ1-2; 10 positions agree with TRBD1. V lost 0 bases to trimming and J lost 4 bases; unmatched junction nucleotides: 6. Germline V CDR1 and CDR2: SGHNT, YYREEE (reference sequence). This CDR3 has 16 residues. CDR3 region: CASSLATGGLGYGYTF. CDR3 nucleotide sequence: TGTGCCAGCAGCTTGGCGACAGGGGGCCTTGGCTATGGCTACACCTTC.

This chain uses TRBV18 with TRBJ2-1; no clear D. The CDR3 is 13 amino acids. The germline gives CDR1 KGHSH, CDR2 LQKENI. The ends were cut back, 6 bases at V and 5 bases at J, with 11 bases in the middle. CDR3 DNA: TGTGCCAGCTCCCGAACAAAAGACAATGAGCAGTTCTTC. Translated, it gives CASSRTKDNEQFF. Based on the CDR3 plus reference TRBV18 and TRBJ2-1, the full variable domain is NAGVMQNPRHLVRRRGQEARLRCSPMKGHSHVYWYRQLPEEGLKFMVYLQKENIIDESGMPKERFSAEFPKEGPSILRIQQVVRGDSAAYFCASSRTKDNEQFFGPGTRLTVL.

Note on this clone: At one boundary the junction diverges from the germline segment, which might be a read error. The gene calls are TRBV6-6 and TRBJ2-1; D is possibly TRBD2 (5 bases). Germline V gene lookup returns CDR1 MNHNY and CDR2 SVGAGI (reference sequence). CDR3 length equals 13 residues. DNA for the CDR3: TGTGCCAGCAGCCTTCTAGACTACAGTGAGCAGTTCTTC. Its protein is CASSLLDYSEQFF.

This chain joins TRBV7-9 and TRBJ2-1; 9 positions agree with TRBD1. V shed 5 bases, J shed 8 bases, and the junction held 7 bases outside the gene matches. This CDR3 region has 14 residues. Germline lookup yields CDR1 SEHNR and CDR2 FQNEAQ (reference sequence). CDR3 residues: CASSLVRQGDEQFF. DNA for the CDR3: TGTGCCAGCAGCCTCGTTCGACAGGGGGATGAGCAGTTCTTC.

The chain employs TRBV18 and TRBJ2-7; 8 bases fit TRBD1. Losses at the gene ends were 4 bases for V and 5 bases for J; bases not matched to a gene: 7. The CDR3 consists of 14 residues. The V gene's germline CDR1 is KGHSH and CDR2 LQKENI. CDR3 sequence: CASSHKQTGDEQYF. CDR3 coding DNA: TGTGCCAGCTCACATAAACAGACAGGGGACGAGCAGTACTTC.